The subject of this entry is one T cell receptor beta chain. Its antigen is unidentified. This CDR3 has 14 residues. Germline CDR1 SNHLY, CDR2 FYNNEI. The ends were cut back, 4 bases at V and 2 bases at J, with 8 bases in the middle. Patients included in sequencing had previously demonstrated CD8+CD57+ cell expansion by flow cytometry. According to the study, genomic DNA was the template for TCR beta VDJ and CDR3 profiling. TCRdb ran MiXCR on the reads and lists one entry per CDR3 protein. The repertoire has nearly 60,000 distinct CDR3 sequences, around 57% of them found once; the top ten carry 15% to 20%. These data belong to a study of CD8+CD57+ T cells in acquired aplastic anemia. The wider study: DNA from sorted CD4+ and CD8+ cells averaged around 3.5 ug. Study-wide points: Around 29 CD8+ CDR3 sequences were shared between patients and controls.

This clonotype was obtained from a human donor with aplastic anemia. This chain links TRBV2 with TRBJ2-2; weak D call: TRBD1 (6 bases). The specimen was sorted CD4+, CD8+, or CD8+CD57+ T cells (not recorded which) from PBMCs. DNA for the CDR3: TGTGCCAGCAGTGTGGACAGCAACACCGGGGAGCTGTTTTTT. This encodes CASSVDSNTGELFF.